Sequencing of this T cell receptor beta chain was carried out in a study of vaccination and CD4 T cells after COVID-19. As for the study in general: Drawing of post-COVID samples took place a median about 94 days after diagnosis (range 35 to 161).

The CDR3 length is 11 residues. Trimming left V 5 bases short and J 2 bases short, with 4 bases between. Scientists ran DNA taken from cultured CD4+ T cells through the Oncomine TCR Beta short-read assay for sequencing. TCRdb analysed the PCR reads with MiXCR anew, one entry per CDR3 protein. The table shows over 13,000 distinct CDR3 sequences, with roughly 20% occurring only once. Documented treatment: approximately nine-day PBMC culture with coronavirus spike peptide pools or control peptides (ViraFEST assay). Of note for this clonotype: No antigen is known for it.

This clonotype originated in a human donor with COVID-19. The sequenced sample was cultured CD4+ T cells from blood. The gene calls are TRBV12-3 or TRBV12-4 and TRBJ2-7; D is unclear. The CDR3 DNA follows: TGTGCCAGCAGTCAAGCCTACGAGCAGTACTTC. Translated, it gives CASSQAYEQYF.